Presented here are 22 T cell receptor beta chains from one specimen sequenced in a study of cytomegalovirus exposure and HLA in healthy donors. Profiled with immunoSEQ multiplex PCR; TCRdb holds only in-frame clones, not every one. This table holds about 140,000 clones, 70% to 90% found once. Sequencing was performed on PBMCs. The receptor set was obtained from a woman younger than 45 in good health and CMV-seronegative.

This chain joins TRBV15 and TRBJ1-2; 7 bases fit TRBD1. This CDR3 spans 15 amino acids. The germline CDR1 and CDR2 sequences are LNHNV and YYDKDF (reference sequence). V lost 3 bases, J lost 4 bases, and 8 bases stayed unmatched. CDR3 region: CATSRDLQGTYGYTF. Here the CDR3 DNA reads TGTGCCACCAGCAGGGATTTACAGGGGACCTATGGCTACACCTTC.

The chain employs TRBV21-1 and TRBJ2-5; the D call in the table, TRBD1, was not verified against the DNA. TRBV21-1 is a pseudogene locus. The CDR3 contains 18 residues. The CDR3 is CASSTEPPGTGCQETQYF. The CDR3 DNA is TGTGCCAGCAGCACTGAGCCTCCCGGGACAGGTTGCCAAGAGACCCAGTACTTC.

The V call is TRBV7-9, the J call TRBJ1-4; D is unresolved. V shed 0 bases and J shed 7 bases, with 6 bases lying between them. The CDR3 consists of 13 residues. In germline, CDR1 is SEHNR, CDR2 FQNEAQ (reference sequence). The CDR3 sequence is CASSLAGAEKLFF. CDR3 DNA: TGTGCCAGCAGCTTAGCGGGAGCTGAAAAACTGTTTTTT.

The chain links TRBV6-6 to TRBJ1-1; 9 bases line up with TRBD1. The CDR3 is 11 residues long. The germline CDR1 and CDR2 sequences are MNHNY and SVGAGI (reference sequence). Unmatched junction bases numbered 2, after V lost 5 bases and J lost 10 bases. The CDR3 protein is CASSNRGPAFF. The CDR3, as DNA: TGTGCCAGCAGTAACAGGGGGCCAGCTTTCTTT.

CDR3 residues: CASSFDGNTDTQYF. In DNA form, the CDR3 reads TGTGCCAGCAGCTTCGATGGCAACACAGATACGCAGTATTTT. The genes are TRBV7-3 and TRBJ2-3; D not resolved. From germline, CDR1 is SGHTA and CDR2 FQGTGA. The germline V and J ends were trimmed by 3 bases and 2 bases, with 9 bases remaining between them. The CDR3 totals 14 residues.

This clone was recorded once. The chain has TRBV28 and TRBJ1-3, with a tentative D call TRBD1 (6 bases). V lost 6 bases and J lost 0, with 12 bases in between. The CDR3 runs to 15 residues. Germline V lookup: CDR1 MDHEN, CDR2 SYDVKM. The CDR3 sequence: CASSGQRFSGNTIYF. In DNA, the CDR3 is TGTGCCAGCAGCGGACAGCGATTCTCTGGAAACACCATATATTTT.

The gene calls are TRBV30 and TRBJ1-5; TRBD1 agrees at 11 bases. Germline CDR1 is GTSNPN and CDR2 is SVGIG (reference sequence). This CDR3 spans 17 amino acids. V gave up 2 bases and J gave up 6 bases; unmatched junction bases: 12. CDR3: CAWSIGPRTGGRQPQHF. The CDR3 DNA follows: TGTGCCTGGAGTATAGGGCCCCGGACAGGGGGCCGTCAGCCCCAGCATTTT. The whole variable domain, remainder taken from reference TRBV30 and TRBJ1-5, is SQTIHQWPATLVQPVGSPLSLECTVEGTSNPNLYWYRQAAGRGLQLLFYSVGIGQISSEVPQNLSASRPQDRQFILSSKKLLLSDSGFYLCAWSIGPRTGGRQPQHFGDGTRLSIL.

There are a few counts of this clone. This rearrangement joins TRBV27 to TRBJ1-6; 9 nucleotides agree with TRBD1. From germline, CDR1 is MNHEY and CDR2 SMNVEV (reference sequence). The junction had 8 bases not matched to a gene; V was cut back by 6 bases and J by 8 bases. The CDR3 loop spans 15 amino acids. CDR3 coding DNA: TGTGCCAGCAGCCCAAAGGGACAGGGTGATTCACCCCTCCACTTT. Its protein is CASSPKGQGDSPLHF.

The chain employs TRBV7-6 and TRBJ2-7; the D is unclear. Germline loops: CDR1 SGHVS, CDR2 FNYEAQ. CDR3 length: 13 residues. Trimming stripped 5 bases from V and 5 bases from J, with 13 bases between. CDR3 region: CASSPNSLHEQYF. CDR3 in DNA: TGTGCCAGCAGCCCGAACTCTCTTCACGAGCAGTACTTC.

The rearrangement joins TRBV5-6 to TRBJ2-7, with 8 bases matching TRBD1. In germline, CDR1 is SGHDT, CDR2 YYEEEE. V shed 5 bases, J shed 4 bases, and the junction held 11 bases outside the gene matches. This CDR3 has 15 residues. The CDR3 here is CASSRSATGVYEQYF. As DNA, the CDR3 is TGTGCCAGCAGTAGAAGCGCGACAGGGGTTTACGAGCAGTACTTC.

This chain uses TRBV19 with TRBJ1-2; 9 positions match TRBD1. The germline V gene has CDR1 LNHDA and CDR2 SQIVND (reference sequence). The CDR3 has 15 amino acids. Germline trimming cut 7 bases from V and 4 bases from J; bases unmatched to any gene: 10. This CDR3 is CASTTLGTGFYGYTF. The CDR3, as DNA: TGTGCCAGTACCACCTTGGGGACAGGGTTCTATGGCTACACCTTC.

The chain combines TRBV19 with TRBJ1-3, with a weak D call TRBD1 (5 bases). Germline lookup yields CDR1 LNHDA and CDR2 SQIVND (reference sequence). The CDR3 extends over 14 amino acids. Trimming removed 1 base from V and 4 bases from J, with 8 bases in between. The CDR3 here is CASSIVTGGNTIYF. In DNA, the CDR3 is TGTGCCAGTAGTATAGTCACAGGCGGAAACACCATATATTTT. The full variable domain, completed using reference TRBV19 and TRBJ1-3, is DGGITQSPKYLFRKEGQNVTLSCEQNLNHDAMYWYRQDPGQGLRLIYYSQIVNDFQKGDIAEGYSVSREKKESFPLTVTSAQKNPTAFYLCASSIVTGGNTIYFGEGSWLTVV.

The rearrangement links TRBV2 to TRBJ1-5; D is uncertain. Germline CDR1 and CDR2: SNHLY and FYNNEI. CDR3 size: 14 residues. Between the trimmed V and J ends, which lost 4 bases and 0 bases, there was a span of 7 bases. The chain's CDR3 is CASSVRGSNQPQHF. The DNA of the CDR3 is TGTGCCAGCAGTGTTCGGGGTAGCAATCAGCCCCAGCATTTT.

This clone was recorded once. The chain joins TRBV7-9 to TRBJ2-7, with D perhaps matching TRBD2 (7 bases). The V end was cut by 3 bases, the J end by 2 bases, with 11 bases between. This CDR3 has 14 amino acids. CDR1 and CDR2 (germline): SEHNR, FQNEAQ (reference sequence). The CDR3, as DNA: TGTGCCAGCAGCTTTGGGGGGGCTGCCTACGAGCAGTACTTC. Translating gives CASSFGGAAYEQYF.

This chain links TRBV2 with TRBJ2-5; the D gene is possibly TRBD2 (7 bases). Trimming left V 8 bases short and J 0 bases short, with 19 bases between. CDR1 and CDR2 (germline): SNHLY, FYNNEI. The CDR3 extends over 16 amino acids. The CDR3 protein is CASARGGQGHQETQYF. As DNA, the CDR3 is TGTGCCAGCGCCCGGGGAGGGCAGGGGCACCAAGAGACCCAGTACTTC.

The chain carries TRBV7-9 and TRBJ1-2, with D uncertain. The germline V and J ends were trimmed by 2 bases and 8 bases, with 12 bases remaining between them. Per germline, CDR1 SEHNR and CDR2 FQNEAQ (reference sequence). This CDR3 is built from 13 residues. This CDR3 reads CASSLREDGGYTF. The CDR3 bases are TGTGCCAGCAGCTTAAGGGAGGACGGGGGCTACACCTTC.

This clone has only one observation. The V call is TRBV18, the J call TRBJ1-1; D possibly corresponds to TRBD1 (6 bases). The CDR3 totals 16 residues. V dropped 2 bases and J dropped 0 bases, with 13 bases sitting between them. Per the germline V gene, CDR1 is KGHSH and CDR2 is LQKENI. As DNA, the CDR3 is TGTGCCAGCTCACCAGTCGGGGGGGCCTTGAACACTGAAGCTTTCTTT. Amino acids: CASSPVGGALNTEAFF.

The chain recombines TRBV4-2 with TRBJ1-1; TRBD1 aligns across 8 bases. Germline trimming cut 2 bases from V and 1 base from J; bases unmatched to any gene: 3. Germline CDR1 LGHNA, CDR2 YNFKEQ. The CDR3 loop spans 15 amino acids. The CDR3 spells CASSQHGTGNTEAFF. The CDR3 region has the DNA TGTGCCAGCAGCCAACATGGGACAGGGAACACTGAAGCTTTCTTT.

This chain connects TRBV2 to TRBJ2-3; 7 bases map to TRBD1. Germline trimming cut 7 bases from V and 1 base from J; bases unmatched to any gene: 2. Germline values: CDR1 SNHLY, CDR2 FYNNEI. CDR3 length: 13 residues. CDR3 bases: TGTGCCAGCAACGGACAGGGCACAGATACGCAGTATTTT. This sequence encodes CASNGQGTDTQYF.

The chain joins TRBV6-5 to TRBJ1-6; D perhaps matches TRBD1 (5 bases). This CDR3 has 14 residues. Germline lookup yields CDR1 MNHEY and CDR2 SVGAGI. Trimming removed 7 bases from V and 10 bases from J, with 17 bases in between. CDR3 loop: CASTQKVRGSPLHF. The CDR3 DNA reads as TGTGCCAGCACGCAAAAAGTACGGGGGTCACCCCTCCACTTT.

The chain has TRBV4-1 and TRBJ1-5; no firm D call. Germline values: CDR1 MGHRA, CDR2 YSYEKL. Trimming removed 6 bases from V and 4 bases from J, with 16 bases in between. The CDR3 runs to 15 residues. Written as DNA, the CDR3 is TGCGCCAGCAGGAACACGGACGGGAAAAATCAGCCCCAGCATTTT. Residues: CASRNTDGKNQPQHF.

The chain couples TRBV5-6 to TRBJ1-4; possible D gene TRBD1, 6 bases. The germline V gene has CDR1 SGHDT and CDR2 YYEEEE. The CDR3 runs 14 residues. Trimming removed 4 bases at V and 8 bases at J, with 15 bases between. The CDR3: CASSEGQVNEKLFF. The CDR3, as DNA: TGTGCCAGCAGCGAGGGACAAGTCAACGAAAAACTGTTTTTT.